This note documents a single T cell receptor (beta chain) sequence. CDR1 MGHRA and CDR2 YSYEKL come from the germline V gene. The CDR3 has 13 amino acids. V lost 4 bases to trimming and J lost 8 bases, with 12 bases between them. This sample stems from a study of blood T cell repertoires in COVID-19. Whole-study context: PBMCs, B-cell-depleted T cells, or T cells were the source of the cDNA or gDNA that made up the material.

Per the study methods: Nucleated cell counts were estimated from reference gene primer amplification. Data came from immunoSEQ multiplex PCR; TCRdb stores just in-frame clones and leaves some out. The V and J calls and clone size are taken from that table; D and trimming were inferred from the DNA. The sample records roughly 380,000 clones, about nine tenths being singletons. The specimen sequenced was peripheral blood. The TCR was taken from a woman aged 40 to 50 with COVID-19, enrolled during active disease. The rearrangement links TRBV4-1 to TRBJ2-4; D possibly corresponds to TRBD1 (6 bases). The CDR3, as DNA: TGCGCCAGCAGCCGTACAGGGAAAGACATTCAGTACTTC. This translates into CASSRTGKDIQYF.